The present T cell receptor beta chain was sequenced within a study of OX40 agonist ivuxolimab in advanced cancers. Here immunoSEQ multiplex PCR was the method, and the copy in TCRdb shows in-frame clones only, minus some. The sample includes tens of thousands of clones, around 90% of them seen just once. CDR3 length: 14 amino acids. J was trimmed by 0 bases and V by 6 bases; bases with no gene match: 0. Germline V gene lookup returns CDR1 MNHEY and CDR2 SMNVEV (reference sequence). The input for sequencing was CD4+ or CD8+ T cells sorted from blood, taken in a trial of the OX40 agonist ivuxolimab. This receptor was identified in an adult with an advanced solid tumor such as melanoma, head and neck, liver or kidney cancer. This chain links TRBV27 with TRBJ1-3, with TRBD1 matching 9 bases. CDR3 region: CASRDRGSGNTIYF. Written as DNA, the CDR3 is TGTGCCAGCAGGGACAGGGGCTCTGGAAACACCATATATTTT.